What follows are 14 T cell receptor beta chains derived from one specimen sequenced in a study of radiotherapy plus CTLA-4 blockade in lung cancer. Here immunoSEQ multiplex PCR was the method, and the copy in TCRdb shows in-frame clones only, minus some. Among 23,000 or so clones listed, roughly 70% were seen once. This specimen consisted of peripheral blood, obtained from a patient treated with radiotherapy plus ipilimumab. Source of these receptors: a human donor with non-small cell lung cancer whose response to radiotherapy plus ipilimumab could not be evaluated.

This clone has a handful of counts. The gene calls are TRBV27 and TRBJ1-1; unclear D gene. Germline loops: CDR1 MNHEY, CDR2 SMNVEV (reference sequence). V lost 6 bases to trimming and J lost 0 bases, with 11 bases between them. This CDR3 contains 14 residues. CDR3 sequence: CASSPETVNTEAFF. CDR3 bases: TGTGCCAGCAGCCCGGAAACAGTGAACACTGAAGCTTTCTTT.

The DNA of the CDR3 is TGTGCCAGCAGGACTAGCGGGGGAAACAATGAGCAGTTCTTC. As protein: CASRTSGGNNEQFF. The chain is built from TRBV6-5 and TRBJ2-1; 12 nucleotides match TRBD2. The germline V gene encodes CDR1 MNHEY and CDR2 SVGAGI. This CDR3 region has 14 residues. J lost 5 bases, V lost 6 bases, and 2 bases had no gene match.

J is TRBJ2-1 and V is TRBV9, with D perhaps TRBD1 (8 bases). Germline CDR1 reads SGDLS; CDR2 reads YYNGEE. V was trimmed by 1 base and J by 4 bases, leaving 12 bases between them. This CDR3 region has 15 residues. The CDR3 nucleotides read TGTGCCAGCAGCGTAAGCGGGACAGGTTACAATGAGCAGTTCTTC. It specifies CASSVSGTGYNEQFF.

The chain combines TRBV19 with TRBJ2-3, with 9 bases identical to TRBD2. This CDR3 comprises 16 residues. The ends lost 0 bases at V and 2 bases at J; junction bases unmatched: 3. Germline assignment: CDR1 LNHDA and CDR2 SQIVND (reference sequence). CDR3 region: CASSIETSGYTDTQYF. The CDR3 bases are TGTGCCAGTAGTATAGAGACTAGCGGCTACACAGATACGCAGTATTTT.

CDR3: CASSHRDRDTEAFF. The CDR3 nucleotides read TGTGCCAGCAGCCACAGGGATAGGGACACTGAAGCTTTCTTT. J is TRBJ1-1 and V is TRBV7-9; D perhaps matches TRBD1 (6 bases). Germline-derived CDR1 and CDR2 are SEHNR and FQNEAQ (reference sequence). V was clipped by 5 bases and J by 3 bases, with 13 bases between them. This CDR3 comprises 14 residues.

This clone was seen only a few times. The J gene is TRBJ2-3, the V gene TRBV29-1; D perhaps matches TRBD1 (6 bases). This CDR3 is built from 13 residues. The germline V gene encodes CDR1 SQVTM and CDR2 ANQGSEA. V lost 1 base, J lost 5 bases, and 10 bases lay in between. CDR3 protein: CSVEARDKDTQYF. The CDR3 DNA reads TGCAGCGTTGAAGCAAGGGACAAAGATACGCAGTATTTT.

This clone was observed a single time. This sequence joins TRBV27 and TRBJ2-7; D call uncertain. Per germline, CDR1 MNHEY and CDR2 SMNVEV (reference sequence). The CDR3 has 11 residues. Trimming shortened V by 6 bases and J by 6 bases, and 9 bases separated the two germline ends. The CDR3 spells CASRPPGEQYF. In nucleotides, the CDR3 is TGTGCCAGCAGGCCCCCGGGCGAGCAGTACTTC.

V usage is TRBV19 and J usage is TRBJ1-1; 7 bases are shared with TRBD1. Germline trimming cut 5 bases from V and 4 bases from J; bases unmatched to any gene: 4. This CDR3 region has 13 residues. CDR1 and CDR2 (germline): LNHDA, SQIVND (reference sequence). CDR3 DNA: TGTGCCAGTAGTTCTAGACAGGGCACTGAAGCTTTCTTT. It yields the protein CASSSRQGTEAFF.

The V gene is TRBV5-4, the J gene TRBJ2-4; 13 nucleotides agree with TRBD2. Germline V gene sequence: CDR1 SGHNT, CDR2 YYREEE (reference sequence). V lost 4 bases and J lost 8; bases outside the gene matches: 9. The CDR3 consists of 16 residues. CDR3 protein: CASSRTSGSGLDIQYF. CDR3 nucleotides: TGTGCCAGCAGCAGGACTAGCGGGAGTGGGTTGGACATTCAGTACTTC.

This rearrangement joins TRBV11-2 to TRBJ2-5, with TRBD1 as a possible D gene (7 bases). V dropped 2 bases and J dropped 5 bases, with 15 bases sitting between them. Germline V gives CDR1 SGHAT, CDR2 FQNNGV. The CDR3 runs to 15 residues. DNA of the CDR3: TGTGCCAGCAGCTTAATGGCAGGGGGGTATGAGACCCAGTACTTC. It translates to CASSLMAGGYETQYF. Looking up the rest from reference TRBV11-2 and TRBJ2-5 gives the full variable domain: EAGVAQSPRYKIIEKRQSVAFWCNPISGHATLYWYQQILGQGPKLLIQFQNNGVVDDSQLPKDRFSAERLKGVDSTLKIQPAKLEDSAVYLCASSLMAGGYETQYFGPGTRLLVL.

The V call is TRBV28, the J call TRBJ2-7; a weak D match, TRBD2 (5 bases). Germline V gene lookup returns CDR1 MDHEN and CDR2 SYDVKM. The length of the CDR3 is 14 residues. V lost 1 base and J 0 bases, leaving 7 bases between the germline ends. CDR3 bases: TGTGCCAGCAGTTTATATGGGAGCTCCTACGAGCAGTACTTC. Residues: CASSLYGSSYEQYF.

The V gene is TRBV27, the J gene TRBJ2-2; no clear D. The germline V and J ends were trimmed by 5 bases and 7 bases, with 11 bases remaining between them. CDR1 is MNHEY and CDR2 is SMNVEV in the germline V gene (reference sequence). The CDR3 spans 13 residues. The CDR3 loop is CASSSRLHGELFF. In nucleotides, the CDR3 is TGTGCCAGCAGTAGCAGGTTACACGGGGAGCTGTTTTTT.

This chain connects TRBV29-1 to TRBJ1-4, with TRBD1 as a possible D gene (6 bases). CDR3 length: 13 residues. CDR1 is SQVTM, CDR2 ANQGSEA, per germline. V was pared by 4 bases and J by 4 bases, with 10 bases between. The CDR3: CSVAGEGNEKLFF. The CDR3 DNA reads as TGCAGCGTTGCAGGGGAGGGTAATGAAAAACTGTTTTTT.

The CDR3 region is CASSLQTGEETQYF. CDR3 bases: TGTGCCAGCTCACTACAGACCGGGGAGGAGACCCAGTACTTC. The chain combines TRBV18 with TRBJ2-5, with a possible D match to TRBD2 (5 bases). The V end was cut by 4 bases, the J end by 5 bases, with 14 bases between. The CDR3 consists of 14 residues. CDR1 KGHSH and CDR2 LQKENI come from the germline V gene.